Listed below are T cell receptor beta chains from one sample, sequenced in a study of a mutant IDH1 vaccine in newly diagnosed glioma. The assay was immunoSEQ multiplex PCR, and TCRdb's table has in-frame clones only and misses some. Among about 63,000 clones listed, about 83% were seen once. The sequenced sample was peripheral blood mononuclear cells (PBMCs), obtained from a glioma patient treated with radiotherapy, temozolomide or both. These receptors all stem from a woman under 30 with glioma. Some clones in this sample may be carry-over from other donors' samples. Each CDR3 is given with its conserved first and last residue. A D gene is named only where the DNA matches it firmly. A clone size is listed for some rows: how often the clone was seen (once, few, many), or a class if it is expanded.

D: NA; V: TRBV5-6; J: TRBJ2-4; size: NA; CDR3: CASGNIQYF; DNA: TGTGCCAGCGGCAACATTCAGTACTTC
D: NA; V: TRBV9; J: TRBJ2-2; size: NA; CDR3: CASSVGAGGATGELFF; DNA: TGTGCCAGCAGCGTAGGGGCAGGCGGGGCCACCGGGGAGCTGTTTTTT
D: TRBD2; V: TRBV11-2; J: TRBJ2-3; size: few; CDR3: CASRAGTSGGGDGDTQYF; DNA: TGTGCCAGCAGGGCCGGGACTAGCGGGGGCGGGGACGGAGATACGCAGTATTTT
D: TRBD2; V: TRBV30; J: TRBJ2-3; size: NA; CDR3: CAWSPRGGGRISQYF; DNA: TGTGCCTGGAGTCCTCGCGGAGGCGGGAGGATTTCGCAGTATTTT
D: TRBD1; V: TRBV9; J: TRBJ2-1; size: NA; CDR3: CASSVDPIQGVQFF; DNA: TGTGCCAGCAGCGTAGATCCAATACAGGGGGTGCAGTTCTTC
D: TRBD1; V: TRBV9; J: TRBJ1-6; size: NA; CDR3: CASSVGQGFSPLHF; DNA: TGTGCCAGCAGCGTCGGACAGGGGTTTTCACCCCTCCACTTT
D: NA; V: TRBV6-5; J: TRBJ2-1; size: NA; CDR3: CASSRDTRGGEQFF; DNA: TGTGCCAGCAGTAGGGACACCCGTGGCGGTGAGCAGTTCTTC
D: TRBD2; V: TRBV9; J: TRBJ2-1; size: NA; CDR3: CASSAGGSGYNEQFF; DNA: TGTGCCAGCAGCGCGGGGGGATCTGGGTACAATGAGCAGTTCTTC
D: TRBD1; V: TRBV18; J: TRBJ1-3; size: NA; CDR3: CASSPPDRGSGNTIYF; DNA: TGTGCCAGCTCACCCCCGGACAGGGGGTCTGGAAACACCATATATTTT
D: NA; V: TRBV7-9; J: TRBJ1-1; size: NA; CDR3: CASSLASGAWEAFF; DNA: TGTGCCAGCAGCTTAGCGTCCGGGGCCTGGGAAGCTTTCTTT
D: NA; V: TRBV30; J: TRBJ1-5; size: NA; CDR3: CACGGVINQPQHF; DNA: TGTGCCTGCGGAGGGGTTATCAATCAGCCCCAGCATTTT
D: NA; V: TRBV5-6; J: TRBJ2-4; size: NA; CDR3: CASSLAGGGGSKNIQYF; DNA: TGTGCCAGCAGCTTGGCTGGGGGCGGAGGGTCCAAAAACATTCAGTACTTC
D: TRBD1; V: TRBV10-3; J: TRBJ2-7; size: NA; CDR3: CAIQQGANYEQYF; DNA: TGTGCCATCCAACAGGGGGCAAACTACGAGCAGTACTTC
D: TRBD1; V: TRBV9; J: TRBJ1-2; size: NA; CDR3: CASSVALTGGEDGYTF; DNA: TGTGCCAGCAGCGTAGCTCTGACAGGGGGTGAGGATGGCTACACCTTC
D: NA; V: TRBV7-2; J: TRBJ2-6; size: NA; CDR3: CASSPIFSGANVLTF; DNA: TGTGCCAGCAGCCCTATATTCTCTGGGGCCAACGTCCTGACTTTC
D: NA; V: TRBV7-6; J: TRBJ1-1; size: NA; CDR3: CASSTGPNTEAFF; DNA: TGTGCCAGCAGCACGGGACCGAACACTGAAGCTTTCTTT
D: TRBD2; V: TRBV10-3; J: TRBJ2-1; size: NA; CDR3: CAISESGLAGSYNEQFF; DNA: TGTGCCATCAGTGAGTCTGGGCTAGCGGGTTCCTACAATGAGCAGTTCTTC
D: NA; V: TRBV19; J: TRBJ1-1; size: NA; CDR3: CASSTSMDTEAFF; DNA: TGTGCCAGTAGTACTAGTATGGACACTGAAGCTTTCTTT
D: NA; V: TRBV2; J: TRBJ1-5; size: NA; CDR3: CASSYTVSNQPQHF; DNA: TGTGCCAGCAGCTACACAGTAAGCAATCAGCCCCAGCATTTT
D: TRBD1; V: TRBV19; J: TRBJ2-5; size: NA; CDR3: CASSKDRGRETQYF; DNA: TGTGCCAGTAGTAAGGACAGGGGGCGAGAGACCCAGTACTTC
D: TRBD1; V: TRBV11-2; J: TRBJ1-4; size: NA; CDR3: CASSPGTGPNEKLFF; DNA: TGTGCCAGCAGCCCCGGGACAGGGCCTAATGAAAAACTGTTTTTT
D: NA; V: TRBV6-1; J: TRBJ2-6; size: NA; CDR3: CASSVTGPGANVLTF; DNA: TGTGCCAGCAGTGTTACGGGCCCGGGGGCCAACGTCCTGACTTTC
D: TRBD2; V: TRBV5-1; J: TRBJ2-3; size: NA; CDR3: CASSLVPVGGRRTDTQYF; DNA: TGCGCCAGCAGCTTGGTCCCCGTGGGCGGGAGGCGCACAGATACGCAGTATTTT
D: NA; V: TRBV14; J: TRBJ1-2; size: NA; CDR3: CASSRQDEPLYGYTF; DNA: TGTGCCAGCAGCCGTCAGGACGAACCTTTATATGGCTACACCTTC
D: NA; V: TRBV9; J: TRBJ1-2; size: NA; CDR3: CASSVSNYGYTF; DNA: TGTGCCAGCAGCGTATCCAACTATGGCTACACCTTC